These 27 T cell receptor beta chains were all obtained from the same sample, sequenced in a study of chemoradiotherapy in HPV16-positive cancers (dated by TCRdb to 2021 to 2024). The library relied on the immunoSEQ multiplex PCR assay. Drawn from immuneACCESS, this table holds only the in-frame rearrangements with V and J called that TCRdb kept. Clones are partly lost; checked studies trace under half to an unresolved V gene and leave the rest unexplained. This sample gives around 5,400 clones in total; 85% of them show up just once. Together, the top ten hold around 9.7% of the sample. Sequencing used tumor tissue, obtained from a patient who underwent chemoradiotherapy. These receptors all stem from a human donor with HPV-associated anogenital cancer.

The J gene is TRBJ2-7, the V gene TRBV11-2; D is ambiguous. Deletions cut 5 bases from V and 5 bases from J, with 13 bases between. CDR3 size: 13 residues. Per the germline V gene, CDR1 is SGHAT and CDR2 is FQNNGV. CDR3 DNA: TGTGCCAGCAGCCCTGTTTCGTCCCACGAGCAGTACTTC. Amino acids: CASSPVSSHEQYF.

This clone was seen only once. The chain joins TRBV29-1 to TRBJ2-1, with a weak D call TRBD2 (6 bases). Looked up from germline, CDR1 is SQVTM and CDR2 is ANQGSEA. The CDR3 sequence is 13 residues long. V shed 6 bases and J shed 10 bases, with 19 bases lying between them. The CDR3 protein is CSVLGGASREQFF. The CDR3 coding sequence is TGCAGCGTCTTAGGAGGGGCTAGTAGGGAGCAGTTCTTC.

The genes are TRBV18 and TRBJ1-6, with 7 nucleotides matching TRBD1. Germline values: CDR1 KGHSH, CDR2 LQKENI. This CDR3 is 16 amino acids long. The trim removed 6 bases at V and 5 bases at J, leaving 10 bases unmatched. This chain's CDR3 is CASSRMTGKNNSPLHF. The CDR3 coding sequence is TGTGCCAGCTCCCGGATGACAGGGAAGAATAATTCACCCCTCCACTTT. Looking up the rest from reference TRBV18 and TRBJ1-6 gives the full variable domain: NAGVMQNPRHLVRRRGQEARLRCSPMKGHSHVYWYRQLPEEGLKFMVYLQKENIIDESGMPKERFSAEFPKEGPSILRIQQVVRGDSAAYFCASSRMTGKNNSPLHFGNGTRLTVT.

This clone has a handful of counts. This sequence joins TRBV7-8 and TRBJ1-1; TRBD1 aligns across 10 bases. The CDR3 is 15 residues long. Germline CDR1 SGHVS, CDR2 FQNEAQ. Unmatched junction bases numbered 4, after V lost 3 bases and J lost 3 bases. The CDR3, as DNA: TGTGCCAGCAGCTTGGGACAGGGGAGACACACTGAAGCTTTCTTT. Translation gives CASSLGQGRHTEAFF.

The CDR3 spells CATSRDRDLGERLAEQFF. The CDR3 DNA reads as TGTGCCACCAGCAGAGATCGGGACCTCGGGGAGCGTCTCGCTGAGCAGTTCTTC. This sequence joins TRBV15 and TRBJ2-1; D is perhaps TRBD1 or TRBD2 (5 bases each). From germline, CDR1 is LNHNV and CDR2 YYDKDF (reference sequence). The CDR3 is 18 residues long. Trimming pared 0 bases from V and 9 bases from J, leaving 24 bases between.

This clone was counted once. The chain links TRBV19 to TRBJ1-3; TRBD1 aligns across 8 bases. Germline CDR1 LNHDA, CDR2 SQIVND (reference sequence). The CDR3 runs 15 residues. V lost 4 bases, J lost 2 bases, and 4 bases stayed unmatched. The DNA of the CDR3 is TGTGCCAGTAGTACGGACAGGGTTACTGGAAACACCATATATTTT. Translating it yields CASSTDRVTGNTIYF.

This clone was seen a single time. This chain links TRBV4-2 with TRBJ2-3; TRBD2 matches at 13 bases. Per germline, CDR1 LGHNA and CDR2 YNFKEQ. Losses at the gene ends were 5 bases for V and 4 bases for J; bases not matched to a gene: 15. The CDR3 runs to 19 residues. CDR3 sequence: CASSKTGTSGVGEADTQYF. The CDR3 nucleotides are TGTGCCAGCAGCAAAACCGGGACTAGCGGGGTAGGCGAAGCAGATACGCAGTATTTT.

This clone has a single count. The chain recombines TRBV6-5 with TRBJ1-6; D is unclear. CDR3 size: 14 residues. Germline V gene sequence: CDR1 MNHEY, CDR2 SVGAGI. The V gene lost 3 bases and the J gene lost 5 bases, with 8 bases spanning the gap. CDR3 loop: CASSYATDNSPLHF. The CDR3 DNA sequence: TGTGCCAGCAGTTATGCTACGGATAATTCACCCCTCCACTTT.

The genes are TRBV30 and TRBJ2-1, with D tentatively TRBD1 (6 bases). Trimming pared 4 bases from V and 4 bases from J, leaving 17 bases between. The CDR3 covers 15 residues. Germline V gene data show CDR1 as GTSNPN and CDR2 as SVGIG (reference sequence). CDR3 amino acids: CAWIPLARGYNEQFF. Here the CDR3 DNA reads TGTGCCTGGATTCCCCTTGCGAGGGGGTACAATGAGCAGTTCTTC. Full variable domain (outside the CDR3, taken from reference TRBV30 and TRBJ2-1): SQTIHQWPATLVQPVGSPLSLECTVEGTSNPNLYWYRQAAGRGLQLLFYSVGIGQISSEVPQNLSASRPQDRQFILSSKKLLLSDSGFYLCAWIPLARGYNEQFFGPGTRLTVL.

The V and J genes are TRBV10-3 and TRBJ2-1; maybe TRBD1 (6 bases). V dropped 3 bases and J dropped 5 bases, with 11 bases sitting between them. The CDR3 is made up of 14 amino acids. The germline CDR1 and CDR2 sequences are ENHRY and SYGVKD. The CDR3 is CAISDRDNNNEQFF. The CDR3 DNA reads as TGTGCCATCAGTGATAGGGACAACAACAATGAGCAGTTCTTC.

The rearrangement uses TRBV7-2 and TRBJ1-2; D possibly corresponds to TRBD1 (5 bases). From germline, CDR1 is SGHTA and CDR2 FQGNSA. With 1 base removed from V and 7 bases from J, the gap between germline ends came to 16 bases. This CDR3 comprises 15 residues. The CDR3 loop is CASSLDPGYTSGYTF. The CDR3 DNA reads TGTGCCAGCAGCTTAGACCCAGGGTACACTTCTGGCTACACCTTC. Full variable domain (remainder filled in from reference TRBV7-2 and TRBJ1-2): GAGVSQSPSNKVTEKGKDVELRCDPISGHTALYWYRQSLGQGLEFLIYFQGNSAPDKSGLPSDRFSAERTGGSVSTLTIQRTQQEDSAVYLCASSLDPGYTSGYTFGSGTRLTVV.

The V call is TRBV7-8, the J call TRBJ1-2, with TRBD1 matching 8 bases. V lost 7 bases and J lost 8; bases outside the gene matches: 12. The CDR3 has 14 residues. Germline lookup yields CDR1 SGHVS and CDR2 FQNEAQ. The CDR3 loop is CASTGQGLSYGYTF. The CDR3 DNA is TGTGCCAGCACCGGACAGGGACTCTCATACGGCTACACCTTC.

Only a few counts were recorded for this clone. V usage is TRBV19 and J usage is TRBJ1-2, with D maybe TRBD1 (5 bases). The CDR3 is 14 amino acids. Per the germline V gene, CDR1 is LNHDA and CDR2 is SQIVND (reference sequence). V lost 3 bases to trimming and J lost 0 bases, with 8 bases between them. The CDR3 DNA is TGTGCCAGTAGTATGCAGACAGCTAACTATGGCTACACCTTC. It specifies CASSMQTANYGYTF.

The chain couples TRBV9 to TRBJ2-3; no clear D. This CDR3 has 15 residues. Trimming pared 2 bases from V and 2 bases from J, leaving 12 bases between. CDR1 SGDLS and CDR2 YYNGEE come from the germline V gene. The CDR3 DNA reads as TGTGCCAGCAGCGTGGGGTCTCCGATCACAGATACGCAGTATTTT. Its translation is CASSVGSPITDTQYF.

This chain uses TRBV19 with TRBJ2-7, with D possibly being TRBD1 (6 bases). The CDR3 is 14 amino acids. V was cut by 4 bases and J by 3 bases, with 13 bases left in between. The V gene's germline CDR1 is LNHDA and CDR2 SQIVND (reference sequence). The CDR3 protein is CASSTPGTIYEQYF. The DNA of the CDR3 is TGTGCCAGTAGTACGCCCGGGACAATCTACGAGCAGTACTTC.

The J gene is TRBJ2-5, the V gene TRBV19; D gene unclear. The germline gives CDR1 LNHDA, CDR2 SQIVND (reference sequence). CDR3 length equals 15 residues. Trimming shortened V by 1 base and J by 2 bases, and 11 bases separated the two germline ends. Here the CDR3 DNA reads TGTGCCAGTAGTATAGCGGACGCCCGACAAGAGACCCAGTACTTC. It specifies CASSIADARQETQYF.

This chain uses TRBV6-1 with TRBJ1-1, with 9 nucleotides matching TRBD1. Losses at the gene ends were 7 bases for V and 5 bases for J; bases not matched to a gene: 8. The CDR3 has 14 residues. The V gene's germline CDR1 is MNHNS and CDR2 SASEGT. This CDR3 is CASKLDRGGTEAFF. For the CDR3, the DNA is TGTGCCAGCAAATTGGACAGGGGAGGGACTGAAGCTTTCTTT.

V usage is TRBV7-9 and J usage is TRBJ1-1; perhaps TRBD1 as D (5 bases). The CDR3 spans 11 residues. Germline values: CDR1 SEHNR, CDR2 FQNEAQ (reference sequence). The germline V and J ends were trimmed by 6 bases and 8 bases, with 10 bases remaining between them. CDR3 loop: CASSREGEAFF. In DNA, the CDR3 is TGTGCCAGCAGTAGGGAGGGGGAAGCTTTCTTT. Full variable domain (remainder filled in from reference TRBV7-9 and TRBJ1-1): DTGVSQNPRHKITKRGQNVTFRCDPISEHNRLYWYRQTLGQGPEFLTYFQNEAQLEKSRLLSDRFSAERPKGSFSTLEIQRTEQGDSAMYLCASSREGEAFFGQGTRLTVV.

The chain couples TRBV9 to TRBJ1-3; D gene uncertain. The CDR3 has 14 amino acids. The germline gives CDR1 SGDLS, CDR2 YYNGEE. V lost 0 bases and J 6 bases, leaving 10 bases between the germline ends. The CDR3, as DNA: TGTGCCAGCAGCGTAGGTGGCAACTTAAACACCATATATTTT. It codes for CASSVGGNLNTIYF.

The chain couples TRBV5-1 to TRBJ2-2; D is unclear. The CDR3 consists of 14 residues. Germline V CDR1 and CDR2: SGHRS, YFSETQ. V lost 0 bases and J 4 bases, leaving 7 bases between the germline ends. CDR3 sequence (DNA): TGCGCCAGCAGCTTGGATCCCAGCACCGGGGAGCTGTTTTTT. Its protein is CASSLDPSTGELFF.

The chain carries TRBV6-1 and TRBJ1-2; possibly TRBD1 for D (5 bases). This CDR3 spans 14 amino acids. Germline V gene lookup returns CDR1 MNHNS and CDR2 SASEGT. Trimming took 3 bases from V and 4 from J, leaving 12 bases between them. Written as DNA, the CDR3 is TGTGCCAGCAGTGATCTGGGGGAGGGCTATGGCTACACCTTC. Its translation is CASSDLGEGYGYTF.

V is TRBV10-2 and J is TRBJ1-1; 7 bases match TRBD1. CDR1 WSHSY and CDR2 SAAADI come from the germline V gene. The junction had 6 bases not matched to a gene; V was cut back by 8 bases and J by 0 bases. The CDR3 sequence is 14 residues long. CDR3 bases: TGCGCCAGCCGTCCGACAGGGATGAACACTGAAGCTTTCTTT. Protein: CASRPTGMNTEAFF.

This chain uses TRBV28 with TRBJ1-2, with D maybe TRBD1 (6 bases). Per germline, CDR1 MDHEN and CDR2 SYDVKM. The V and J ends lost 6 bases and 8 bases respectively, with 16 bases between them. The CDR3 runs to 13 residues. This chain's CDR3 is CASRNTGGGGYTF. The DNA for the CDR3 is TGTGCCAGCAGAAATACGGGGGGCGGAGGCTACACCTTC.

V and J are TRBV19 and TRBJ2-3; 7 bases fit TRBD1. Trimming cost V 4 bases and J 0 bases; bases outside gene matches: 7. The CDR3 covers 16 residues. From germline, CDR1 is LNHDA and CDR2 SQIVND (reference sequence). The CDR3 DNA sequence: TGTGCCAGTAGTACTAGGACAGGTACTAGCACAGATACGCAGTATTTT. Its protein product is CASSTRTGTSTDTQYF. Full variable domain (rest looked up from reference TRBV19 and TRBJ2-3): DGGITQSPKYLFRKEGQNVTLSCEQNLNHDAMYWYRQDPGQGLRLIYYSQIVNDFQKGDIAEGYSVSREKKESFPLTVTSAQKNPTAFYLCASSTRTGTSTDTQYFGPGTRLTVL.

This clone was counted a few times. The V gene is TRBV6-1, the J gene TRBJ2-5, with D perhaps matching TRBD1 (5 bases). Germline loops: CDR1 MNHNS, CDR2 SASEGT. CDR3 length equals 14 residues. Trimming removed 7 bases from V and 0 bases from J, with 12 bases in between. CDR3 DNA: TGTGCCAGCATCGCCAGGGATTACCAAGAGACCCAGTACTTC. The encoded protein is CASIARDYQETQYF.

This chain links TRBV4-1 with TRBJ2-5, with D possibly matching TRBD2 (5 bases). The DNA matches TRBJ2-7 better at its end, which makes the J call doubtful. The CDR3 extends over 13 amino acids. The germline V gene encodes CDR1 MGHRA and CDR2 YSYEKL. Here the CDR3 reads CASSWTDSYEQYF. The CDR3 nucleotides read TGCGCCAGCAGCTGGACTGATTCCTACGAGCAGTACTTC.

The V and J genes are TRBV30 and TRBJ1-3, with 9 nucleotides matching TRBD1. The J segment lost 4 bases and the V segment lost 3 bases, leaving 7 bases of the junction unmatched. There are 15 residues in the CDR3. The germline CDR1 and CDR2 sequences are GTSNPN and SVGIG (reference sequence). The CDR3 DNA sequence: TGTGCCTGGAGGGCCGGGACAGGGCCAGGAAACACCATATATTTT. Its translation: CAWRAGTGPGNTIYF.